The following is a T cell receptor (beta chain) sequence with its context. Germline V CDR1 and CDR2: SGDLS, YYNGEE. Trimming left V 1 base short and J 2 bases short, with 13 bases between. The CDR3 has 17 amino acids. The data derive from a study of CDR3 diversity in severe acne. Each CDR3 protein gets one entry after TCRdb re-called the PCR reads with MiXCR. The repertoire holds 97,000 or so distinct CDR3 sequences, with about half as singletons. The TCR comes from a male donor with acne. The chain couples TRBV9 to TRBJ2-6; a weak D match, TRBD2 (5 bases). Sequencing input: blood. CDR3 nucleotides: TGTGCCAGCAGCGTACGGCTAGCTTTGACTGGGGCCAACGTCCTGACTTTC. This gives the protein CASSVRLALTGANVLTF.